The T cell receptor beta chain under discussion was sequenced for a study of control samples from healthy donors and cancer patients. Clones were read by immunoSEQ multiplex PCR, and TCRdb kept only the in-frame ones, dropping some. The sample lists under 150,000 clones; 80% to 90% were seen once. V shed 6 bases and J shed 7 bases, with 12 bases lying between them. The CDR3 extends over 12 amino acids. Germline V gene data show CDR1 as SQVTM and CDR2 as ANQGSEA. This rearrangement joins TRBV29-1 to TRBJ1-4, with D possibly matching TRBD1 (6 bases). The sample comprised blood. This sequence originates from a woman in her thirties in good health. CDR3 sequence reads: CSVRDKGEKLFF. Here the CDR3 DNA reads TGCAGCGTCCGGGACAAGGGTGAAAAACTGTTTTTT.